Below, 13 T cell receptor beta chains from the same sample are listed, as sequenced in a study of T-cell memory formation after mild COVID-19. TCRdb itself ran the 5' RACE reads through MiXCR, one entry per CDR3 protein. The sample has a few hundred thousand distinct CDR3 sequences; 15% are singletons. The source material was PBMCs or a T cell subset sorted from them (not recorded which). The receptors derive from a man aged 18 to 30 who had mild COVID-19 (a few samples of this study predate the infection). Cell type and time point are not known.

The chain joins TRBV6-2 or TRBV6-3 to TRBJ1-1; D is unresolved. V shed 2 bases and J shed 7 bases, with 5 bases lying between them. The CDR3 covers 11 residues. Germline V CDR1 and CDR2: MNHEY, SVGEGT. CDR3 nucleotides: TGTGCCAGCAGTTACGGGATTGAAGCTTTCTTT. It is translated as CASSYGIEAFF.

This clonotype came up a few times. The chain recombines TRBV9 with TRBJ2-3, with 10 positions matching TRBD2. Germline loops: CDR1 SGDLS, CDR2 YYNGEE. The CDR3 totals 15 residues. V shed 4 bases, J shed 4 bases, and the junction held 6 bases outside the gene matches. CDR3 bases: TGTGCCAGCAGCCCTCAAGCGGGGGGGCCAGATACGCAGTATTTT. It encodes CASSPQAGGPDTQYF.

A few counts support this clonotype. The chain joins TRBV18 to TRBJ2-2, with 8 bases that match TRBD1. The CDR3 runs 16 residues. The germline V gene encodes CDR1 KGHSH and CDR2 LQKENI. V lost 1 base and J lost 1; bases outside the gene matches: 2. The CDR3 loop reads CASSPQDRENTGELFF. The CDR3 DNA follows: TGTGCCAGCTCACCACAGGACAGGGAGAACACCGGGGAGCTGTTTTTT.

This clonotype occurred a few times. V usage is TRBV6-5 and J usage is TRBJ1-2; 10 nucleotides line up with TRBD1. The length of the CDR3 is 15 residues. Germline values: CDR1 MNHEY, CDR2 SVGAGI. J was trimmed by 8 bases and V by 0 bases; bases with no gene match: 6. CDR3: CASSYSGQGWGGYTF. In DNA, the CDR3 is TGTGCCAGCAGTTACTCGGGACAGGGGTGGGGCGGCTACACCTTC.

This clonotype has a count of ten or more. V usage is TRBV24-1 and J usage is TRBJ2-5; TRBD2 matches 7 bases. The CDR3 is 15 residues long. The ends lost 7 bases at V and 0 bases at J; junction bases unmatched: 7. Looked up from germline, CDR1 is KGHDR and CDR2 is SFDVKD. The CDR3 sequence is CATSALLADQETQYF. In DNA form, the CDR3 reads TGTGCCACCAGCGCCCTTCTAGCGGACCAAGAGACCCAGTACTTC.

This clonotype was seen a few times. The chain couples TRBV10-3 to TRBJ1-1; 7 bases agree with TRBD1. The CDR3 consists of 15 residues. The J segment lost 1 base and the V segment lost 6 bases, leaving 8 bases of the junction unmatched. The germline V gene has CDR1 ENHRY and CDR2 SYGVKD. This CDR3 is CAISSRQGGNTEAFF. CDR3 nucleotides: TGTGCCATCAGCTCTAGACAGGGTGGGAACACTGAAGCTTTCTTT.

This clonotype was seen ten or more times. The chain has TRBV7-6 and TRBJ1-1, with D possibly TRBD1 on 6 matching bases. Germline-derived CDR1 and CDR2 are SGHVS and FNYEAQ. V was pared by 0 bases and J by 6 bases, with 14 bases between. The CDR3 length is 15 residues. The CDR3: CASSLAQGKLAEAFF. CDR3 sequence (DNA): TGTGCCAGCAGCTTAGCTCAGGGGAAGCTCGCTGAAGCTTTCTTT.

This sequence joins TRBV3-1 and TRBJ1-5; D remains unclear. V was pared by 1 base and J by 4 bases, with 8 bases between. The CDR3 consists of 14 residues. CDR1 and CDR2 from the germline V gene are LGHDT and YNNKEL (reference sequence). CDR3 in DNA: TGTGCCAGCAGCCAAGGAGCGGGGAATCAGCCCCAGCATTTT. This gives the protein CASSQGAGNQPQHF.

This clonotype was counted a few times. The rearrangement links TRBV5-5 to TRBJ2-7; TRBD2 is a possible D gene (5 bases). Per germline, CDR1 SGHKS and CDR2 YYEKEE (reference sequence). Trimming pared 2 bases from V and 0 bases from J, leaving 9 bases between. The CDR3 runs 14 residues. The CDR3 is CASSFRGNSYEQYF. CDR3 bases: TGTGCCAGCAGCTTTCGGGGAAACTCCTACGAGCAGTACTTC.

The V and J genes are TRBV20-1 and TRBJ2-7; tentative D call: TRBD1 (6 bases). The CDR3 length is 14 residues. Trimming pared 0 bases from V and 4 bases from J, leaving 13 bases between. The germline gives CDR1 DFQATT, CDR2 SNEGSKA (reference sequence). In DNA form, the CDR3 reads TGCAGTGCTAGAGAATACAGGGTGGGATACGAGCAGTACTTC. Its protein is CSAREYRVGYEQYF.

Many counts were recorded for this clonotype. The V and J genes are TRBV28 and TRBJ2-7; D remains ambiguous. The CDR3 has 14 residues. Looked up from germline, CDR1 is MDHEN and CDR2 is SYDVKM. The germline V and J ends were trimmed by 7 bases and 2 bases, with 15 bases remaining between them. The CDR3 spells CASTHADTPYEQYV. The CDR3 DNA reads TGTGCCAGCACCCACGCAGATACTCCCTACGAGCAGTACGTC.

In this sample, this clonotype turned up a few times. The chain recombines TRBV7-9 with TRBJ1-2, with D hard to call. The CDR3 sequence is 13 residues long. CDR1 is SEHNR and CDR2 is FQNEAQ in the germline V gene (reference sequence). Between the trimmed V and J ends, which lost 8 bases and 4 bases, there was a span of 14 bases. Here the CDR3 reads CASDPGTSYGYTF. CDR3 sequence (DNA): TGTGCCAGCGACCCGGGAACCTCCTATGGCTACACCTTC. The full variable domain, rest sourced from reference TRBV7-9 and TRBJ1-2, is DTGVSQNPRHKITKRGQNVTFRCDPISEHNRLYWYRQTLGQGPEFLTYFQNEAQLEKSRLLSDRFSAERPKGSFSTLEIQRTEQGDSAMYLCASDPGTSYGYTFGSGTRLTVV.

This clonotype was counted many times. This sequence joins TRBV7-2 and TRBJ1-1; D ambiguous. The V gene's germline CDR1 is SGHTA and CDR2 FQGNSA. The CDR3 contains 12 residues. V dropped 6 bases and J dropped 2 bases, with 7 bases sitting between them. Here the CDR3 reads CASRDPNTEAFF. The CDR3 nucleotides are TGTGCCAGCAGGGATCCAAACACTGAAGCTTTCTTT.